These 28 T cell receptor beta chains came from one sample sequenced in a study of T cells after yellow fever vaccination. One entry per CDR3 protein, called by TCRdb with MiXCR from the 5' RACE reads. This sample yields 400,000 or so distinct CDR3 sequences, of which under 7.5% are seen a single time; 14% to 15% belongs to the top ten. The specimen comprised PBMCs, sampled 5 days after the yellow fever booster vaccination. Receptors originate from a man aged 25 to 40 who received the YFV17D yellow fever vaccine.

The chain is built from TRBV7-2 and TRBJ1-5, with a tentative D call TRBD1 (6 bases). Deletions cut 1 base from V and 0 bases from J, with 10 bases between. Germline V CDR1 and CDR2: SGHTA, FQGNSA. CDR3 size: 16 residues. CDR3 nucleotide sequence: TGTGCCAGCAGCTTAGGGACAGTGACTAGCAATCAGCCCCAGCATTTT. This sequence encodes CASSLGTVTSNQPQHF.

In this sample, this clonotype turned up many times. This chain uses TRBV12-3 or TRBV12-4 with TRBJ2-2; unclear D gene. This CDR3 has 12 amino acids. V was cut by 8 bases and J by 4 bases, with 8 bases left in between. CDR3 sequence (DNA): TGTGCCAGCTTGACTGTCACCGGGGAGCTGTTTTTT. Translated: CASLTVTGELFF.

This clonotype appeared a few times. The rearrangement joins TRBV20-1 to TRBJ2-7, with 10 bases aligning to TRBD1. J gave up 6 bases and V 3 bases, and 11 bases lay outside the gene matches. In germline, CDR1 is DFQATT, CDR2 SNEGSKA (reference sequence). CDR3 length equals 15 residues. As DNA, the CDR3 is TGCAGTGCTAGGGGGACAGGGGCGGGCTACCTCGAGCAGTACTTC. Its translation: CSARGTGAGYLEQYF.

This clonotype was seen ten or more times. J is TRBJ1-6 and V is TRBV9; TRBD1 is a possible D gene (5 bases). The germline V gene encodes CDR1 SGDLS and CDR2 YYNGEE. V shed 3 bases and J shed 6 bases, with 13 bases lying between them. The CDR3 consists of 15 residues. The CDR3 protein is CASSAGGGSNSPLHF. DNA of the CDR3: TGTGCCAGCAGCGCAGGCGGGGGGTCTAATTCACCCCTCCACTTT.

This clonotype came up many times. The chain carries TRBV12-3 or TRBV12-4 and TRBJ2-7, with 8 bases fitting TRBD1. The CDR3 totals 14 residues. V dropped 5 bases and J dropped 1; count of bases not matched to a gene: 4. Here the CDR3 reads CASSRTGISYEQYF. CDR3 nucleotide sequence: TGTGCCAGCAGTCGGACAGGGATATCCTACGAGCAGTACTTC.

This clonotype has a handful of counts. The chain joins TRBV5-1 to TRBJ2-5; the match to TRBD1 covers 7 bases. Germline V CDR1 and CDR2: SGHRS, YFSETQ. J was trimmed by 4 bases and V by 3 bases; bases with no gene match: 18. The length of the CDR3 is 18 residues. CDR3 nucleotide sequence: TGCGCCAGCAGCTCCGGTTCCGCAGCACAGGGGTTGGCAGAGACCCAGTACTTC. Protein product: CASSSGSAAQGLAETQYF.

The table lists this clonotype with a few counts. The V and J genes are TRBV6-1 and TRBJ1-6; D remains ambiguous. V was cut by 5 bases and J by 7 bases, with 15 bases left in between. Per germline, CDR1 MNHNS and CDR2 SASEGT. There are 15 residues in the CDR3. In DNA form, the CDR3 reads TGTGCCAGCAGTAAACCGCAGGAGTACAATTCACCCCTCCACTTT. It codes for CASSKPQEYNSPLHF.

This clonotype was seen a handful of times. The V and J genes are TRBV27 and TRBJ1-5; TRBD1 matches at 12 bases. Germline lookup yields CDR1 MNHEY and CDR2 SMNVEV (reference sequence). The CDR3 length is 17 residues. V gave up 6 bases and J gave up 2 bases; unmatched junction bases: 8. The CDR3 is CASRPGTGGFGNQPQHF. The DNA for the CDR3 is TGTGCCAGCAGACCCGGGACAGGGGGCTTTGGCAATCAGCCCCAGCATTTT.

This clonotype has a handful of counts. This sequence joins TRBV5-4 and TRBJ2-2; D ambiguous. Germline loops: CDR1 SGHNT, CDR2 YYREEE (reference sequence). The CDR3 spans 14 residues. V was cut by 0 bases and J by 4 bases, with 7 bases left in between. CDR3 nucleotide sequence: TGTGCCAGCAGCTTGGCGTTAGTCACCGGGGAGCTGTTTTTT. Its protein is CASSLALVTGELFF.

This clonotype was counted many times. CDR3 sequence (DNA): TGTGCCAGCAGACAACTAGCGGGATCTTCGGAGACCCAGTACTTC. Translating it yields CASRQLAGSSETQYF. This chain joins TRBV3-1 and TRBJ2-5, with 10 positions matching TRBD2. With 6 bases clipped from V and 5 bases from J, the junction kept 9 bases outside the gene matches. Germline values: CDR1 LGHDT, CDR2 YNNKEL (reference sequence). This CDR3 has 15 residues.

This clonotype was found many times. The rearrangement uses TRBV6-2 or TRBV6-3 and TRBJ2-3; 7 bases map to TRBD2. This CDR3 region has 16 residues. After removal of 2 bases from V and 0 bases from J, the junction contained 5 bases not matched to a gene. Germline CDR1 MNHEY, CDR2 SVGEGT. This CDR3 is CASSYGAGLSTDTQYF. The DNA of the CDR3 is TGTGCCAGCAGTTACGGAGCGGGACTTAGCACAGATACGCAGTATTTT.

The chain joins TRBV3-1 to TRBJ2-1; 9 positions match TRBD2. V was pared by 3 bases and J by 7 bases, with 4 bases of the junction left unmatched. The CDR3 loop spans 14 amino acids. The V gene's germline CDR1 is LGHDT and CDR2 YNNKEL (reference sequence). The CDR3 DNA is TGTGCCAGCAGCCACGCGCGGGGGGGGAATGAGCAGTTCTTC. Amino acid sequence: CASSHARGGNEQFF.

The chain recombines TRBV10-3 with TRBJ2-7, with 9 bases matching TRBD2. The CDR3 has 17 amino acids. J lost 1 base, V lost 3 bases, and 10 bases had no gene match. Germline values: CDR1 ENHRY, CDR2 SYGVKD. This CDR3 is CAISDLVTSGRSYEQYF. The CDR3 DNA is TGTGCCATCAGTGACCTAGTGACTAGCGGCAGATCCTACGAGCAGTACTTC.

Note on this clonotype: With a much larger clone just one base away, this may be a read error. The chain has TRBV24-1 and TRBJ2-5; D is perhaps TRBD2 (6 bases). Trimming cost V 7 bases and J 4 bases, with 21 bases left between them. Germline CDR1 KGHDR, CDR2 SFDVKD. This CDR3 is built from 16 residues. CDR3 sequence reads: CATSPSTSRRGETQYF. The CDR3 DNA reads TGTGCCACCAGCCCATCAACTAGCCGGAGAGGAGAGACCCAGTACTTC.

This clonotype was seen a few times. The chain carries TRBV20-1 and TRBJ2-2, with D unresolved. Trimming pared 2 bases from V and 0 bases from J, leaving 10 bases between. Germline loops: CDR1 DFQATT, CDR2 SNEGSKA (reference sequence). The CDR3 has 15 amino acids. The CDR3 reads CSARQGPANTGELFF. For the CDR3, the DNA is TGCAGTGCTAGACAAGGGCCCGCGAACACCGGGGAGCTGTTTTTT.

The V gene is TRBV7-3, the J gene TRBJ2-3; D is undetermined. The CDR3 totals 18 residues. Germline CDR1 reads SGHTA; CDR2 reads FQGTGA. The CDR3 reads CTFCSRPGTATSTDTQYF. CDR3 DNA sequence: TGTACCTTCTGTTCCCGCCCCGGCACGGCTACTAGCACAGATACGCAGTATTTT.

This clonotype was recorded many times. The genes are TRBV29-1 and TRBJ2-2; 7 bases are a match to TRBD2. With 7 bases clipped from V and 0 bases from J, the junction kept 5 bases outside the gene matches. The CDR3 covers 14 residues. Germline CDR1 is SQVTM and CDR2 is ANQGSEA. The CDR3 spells CSATSASNTGELFF. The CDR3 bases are TGCAGCGCCACTAGCGCCTCGAACACCGGGGAGCTGTTTTTT.

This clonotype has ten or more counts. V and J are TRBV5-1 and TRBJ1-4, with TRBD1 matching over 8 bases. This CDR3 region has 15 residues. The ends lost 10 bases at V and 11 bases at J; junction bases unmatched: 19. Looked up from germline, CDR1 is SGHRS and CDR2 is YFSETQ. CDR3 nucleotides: TGCGCCCAAAACAGGAAGCAGGGGGCCCGGGAGAAACTGTTTTTT. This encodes CAQNRKQGAREKLFF.

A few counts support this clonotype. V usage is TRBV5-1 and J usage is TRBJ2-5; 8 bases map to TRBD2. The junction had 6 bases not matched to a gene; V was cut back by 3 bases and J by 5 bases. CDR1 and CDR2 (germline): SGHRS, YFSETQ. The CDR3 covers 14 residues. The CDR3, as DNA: TGCGCCAGCAGCTCACATAGCGGGAAGGAGACCCAGTACTTC. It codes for CASSSHSGKETQYF.

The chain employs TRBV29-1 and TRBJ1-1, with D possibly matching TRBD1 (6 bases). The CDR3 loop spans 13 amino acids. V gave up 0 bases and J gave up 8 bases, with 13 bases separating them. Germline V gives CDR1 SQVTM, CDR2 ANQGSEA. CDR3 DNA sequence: TGCAGCGTTGAAGAAAACCCCGGGACAGAAGCTTTCTTT. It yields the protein CSVEENPGTEAFF.

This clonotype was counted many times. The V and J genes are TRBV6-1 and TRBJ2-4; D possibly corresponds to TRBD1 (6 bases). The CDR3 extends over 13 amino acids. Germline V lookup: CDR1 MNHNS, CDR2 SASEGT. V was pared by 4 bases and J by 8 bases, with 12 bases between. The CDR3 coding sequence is TGTGCCAGCAGTGCTGGGGGCTGGGACATTCAGTACTTC. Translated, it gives CASSAGGWDIQYF.

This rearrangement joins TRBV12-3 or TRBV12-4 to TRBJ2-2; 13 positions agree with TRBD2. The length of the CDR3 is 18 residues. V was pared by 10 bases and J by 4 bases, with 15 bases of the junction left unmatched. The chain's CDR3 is CAICSRRLAGGLTGELFF. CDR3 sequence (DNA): TGTGCCATCTGTTCCCGCAGACTAGCGGGAGGCCTCACCGGGGAGCTGTTTTTT.

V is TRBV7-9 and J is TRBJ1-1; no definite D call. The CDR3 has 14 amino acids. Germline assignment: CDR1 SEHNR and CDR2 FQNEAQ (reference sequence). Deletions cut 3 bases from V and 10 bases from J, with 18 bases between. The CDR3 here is CASSLAGVLSGAFF. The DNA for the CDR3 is TGTGCCAGCAGCTTGGCTGGGGTGTTAAGTGGAGCTTTCTTT.

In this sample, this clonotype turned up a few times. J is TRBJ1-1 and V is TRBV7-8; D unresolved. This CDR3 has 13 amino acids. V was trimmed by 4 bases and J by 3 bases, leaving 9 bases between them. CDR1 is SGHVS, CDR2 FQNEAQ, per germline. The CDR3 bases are TGTGCCAGCAGCTGGCCGCGGGACACTGAAGCTTTCTTT. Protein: CASSWPRDTEAFF.

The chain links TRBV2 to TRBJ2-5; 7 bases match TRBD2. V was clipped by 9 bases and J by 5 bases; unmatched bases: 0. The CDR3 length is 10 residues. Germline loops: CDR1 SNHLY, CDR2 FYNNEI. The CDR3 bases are TGTGCCAGGCGGGAGGAGACCCAGTACTTC. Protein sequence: CARREETQYF.

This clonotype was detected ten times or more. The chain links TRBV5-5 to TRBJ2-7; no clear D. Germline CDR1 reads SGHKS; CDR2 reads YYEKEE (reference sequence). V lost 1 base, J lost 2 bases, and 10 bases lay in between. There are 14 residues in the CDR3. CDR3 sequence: CASSLSGYPYEQYF. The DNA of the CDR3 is TGTGCCAGCAGCTTGTCCGGGTACCCCTACGAGCAGTACTTC.

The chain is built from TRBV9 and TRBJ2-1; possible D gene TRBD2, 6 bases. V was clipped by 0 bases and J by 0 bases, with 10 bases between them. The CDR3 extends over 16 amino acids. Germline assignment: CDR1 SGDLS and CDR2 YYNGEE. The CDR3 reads CASSVEGGNSYNEQFF. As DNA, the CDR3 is TGTGCCAGCAGCGTAGAGGGCGGGAACTCCTACAATGAGCAGTTCTTC.

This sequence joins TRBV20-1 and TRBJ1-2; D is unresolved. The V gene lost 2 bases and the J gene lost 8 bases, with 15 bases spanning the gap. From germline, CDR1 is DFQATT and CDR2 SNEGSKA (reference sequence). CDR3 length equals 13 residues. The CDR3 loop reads CSARSPAGTGYTF. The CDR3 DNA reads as TGCAGTGCTAGATCCCCAGCGGGTACGGGCTACACCTTC.